The sample holds one count of the clone carrying this T cell receptor (beta chain). Its target is not known. This entry comes from a study of cytomegalovirus exposure and HLA in healthy donors. With 1 base removed from V and 0 bases from J, the gap between germline ends came to 24 bases. Germline V gene data show CDR1 as MGHRA and CDR2 as YSYEKL. The CDR3 is 21 amino acids. Donors had nominal health at sampling but likely had unrecorded immune exposures. Primers: 60 Vbeta forward and 13 Jbeta reverse. Assay used: immunoSEQ multiplex PCR; TCRdb lists only in-frame clones, some missing. Of about 160,000 clones in the sample, 65% to 85% were seen once. Study results and caveats: In the analysis, some V segments, TRBV6-2 and TRBV6-3 included, were excluded as indistinguishable. Later genetic work tied a missense DCLRE1C variant to beta-chain V and J trimming.

The sequencing input was PBMCs. The gene calls are TRBV4-1 and TRBJ1-4; D is perhaps TRBD1 (5 bases). This TCR came from a boy between 2 and 10 years old in good health and CMV-seronegative. The CDR3 reads CASSQAADYRNYQATNEKLFF. The CDR3 nucleotides are TGCGCCAGCAGCCAAGCAGCCGATTACAGGAACTACCAGGCAACTAATGAAAAACTGTTTTTT.